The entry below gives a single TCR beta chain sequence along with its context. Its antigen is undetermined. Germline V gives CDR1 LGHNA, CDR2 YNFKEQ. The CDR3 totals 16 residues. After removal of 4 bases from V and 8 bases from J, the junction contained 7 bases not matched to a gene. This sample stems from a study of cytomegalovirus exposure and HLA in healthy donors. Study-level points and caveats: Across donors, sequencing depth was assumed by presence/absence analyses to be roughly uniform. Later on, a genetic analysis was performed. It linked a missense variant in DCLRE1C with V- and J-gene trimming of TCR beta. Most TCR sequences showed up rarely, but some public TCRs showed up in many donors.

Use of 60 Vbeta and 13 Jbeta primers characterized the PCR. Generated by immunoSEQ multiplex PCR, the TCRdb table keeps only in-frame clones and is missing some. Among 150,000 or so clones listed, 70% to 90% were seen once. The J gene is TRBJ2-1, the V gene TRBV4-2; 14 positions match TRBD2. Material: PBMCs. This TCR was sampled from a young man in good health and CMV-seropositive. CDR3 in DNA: TGTGCCAGCAGCCCCGGGACTAGCGGGGGCGGGGATGAGCAGTTCTTC. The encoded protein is CASSPGTSGGGDEQFF.